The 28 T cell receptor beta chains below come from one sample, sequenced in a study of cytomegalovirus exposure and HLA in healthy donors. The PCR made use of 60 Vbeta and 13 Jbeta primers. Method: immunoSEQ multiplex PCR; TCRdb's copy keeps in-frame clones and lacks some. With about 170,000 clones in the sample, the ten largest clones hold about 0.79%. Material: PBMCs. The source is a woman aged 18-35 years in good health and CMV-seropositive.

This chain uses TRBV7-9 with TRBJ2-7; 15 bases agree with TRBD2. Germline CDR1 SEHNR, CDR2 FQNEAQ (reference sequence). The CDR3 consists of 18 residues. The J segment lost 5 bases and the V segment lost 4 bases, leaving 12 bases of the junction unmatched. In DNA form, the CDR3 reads TGTGCCAGCAGCTCCGGACTAGCGGGAGGGCCTGTGTCGAACGAGCAGTACTTC. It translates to CASSSGLAGGPVSNEQYF.

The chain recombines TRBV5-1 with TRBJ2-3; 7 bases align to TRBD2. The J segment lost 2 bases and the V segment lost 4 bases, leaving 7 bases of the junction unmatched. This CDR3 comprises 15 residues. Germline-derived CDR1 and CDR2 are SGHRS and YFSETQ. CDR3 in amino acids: CASSHGEGNTDTQYF. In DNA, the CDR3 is TGCGCCAGCAGCCACGGGGAGGGGAACACAGATACGCAGTATTTT.

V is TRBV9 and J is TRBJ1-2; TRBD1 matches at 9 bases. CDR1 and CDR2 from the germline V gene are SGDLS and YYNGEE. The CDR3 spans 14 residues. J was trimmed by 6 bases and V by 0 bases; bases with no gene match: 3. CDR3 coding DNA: TGTGCCAGCAGCGTAGGGGGACAGGGCCATGGCTACACCTTC. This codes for CASSVGGQGHGYTF.

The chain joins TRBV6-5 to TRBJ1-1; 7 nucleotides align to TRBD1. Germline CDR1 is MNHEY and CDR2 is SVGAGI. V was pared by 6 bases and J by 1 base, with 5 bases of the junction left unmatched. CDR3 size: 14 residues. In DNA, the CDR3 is TGTGCCAGCAGACGACAGGGTTCGAACACTGAAGCTTTCTTT. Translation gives CASRRQGSNTEAFF.

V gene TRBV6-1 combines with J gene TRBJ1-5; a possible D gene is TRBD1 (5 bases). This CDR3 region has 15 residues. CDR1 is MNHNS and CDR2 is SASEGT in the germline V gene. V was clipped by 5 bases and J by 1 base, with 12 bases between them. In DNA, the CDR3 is TGTGCCAGCAGTCGGGGGGGATTGAGCAATCAGCCCCAGCATTTT. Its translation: CASSRGGLSNQPQHF.

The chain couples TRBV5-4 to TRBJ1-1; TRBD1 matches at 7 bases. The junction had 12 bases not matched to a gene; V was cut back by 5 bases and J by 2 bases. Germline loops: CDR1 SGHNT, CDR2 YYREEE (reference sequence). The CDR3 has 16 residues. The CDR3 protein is CASSPDSGTANTEAFF. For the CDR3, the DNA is TGTGCCAGCAGTCCAGATTCCGGGACAGCTAACACTGAAGCTTTCTTT.

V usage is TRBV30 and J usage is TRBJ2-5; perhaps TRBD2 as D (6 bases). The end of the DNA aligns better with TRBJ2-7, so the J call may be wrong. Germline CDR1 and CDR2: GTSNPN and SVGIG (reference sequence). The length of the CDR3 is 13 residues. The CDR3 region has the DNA TGTGCCTGGTCATTAGGGACTTACTACGAGCAGTACTTC. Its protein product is CAWSLGTYYEQYF.

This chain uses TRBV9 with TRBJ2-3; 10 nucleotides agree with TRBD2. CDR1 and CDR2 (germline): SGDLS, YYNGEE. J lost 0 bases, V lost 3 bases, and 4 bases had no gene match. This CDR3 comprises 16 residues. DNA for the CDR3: TGTGCCAGCAGCGCAGAAGCGGGGGGGAGCACAGATACGCAGTATTTT. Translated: CASSAEAGGSTDTQYF.

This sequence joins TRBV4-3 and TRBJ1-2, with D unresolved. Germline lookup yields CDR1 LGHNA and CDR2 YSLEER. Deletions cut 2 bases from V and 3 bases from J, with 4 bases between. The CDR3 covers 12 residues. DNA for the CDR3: TGCGCCAGCAGCCAACGTGACTATGGCTACACCTTC. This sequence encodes CASSQRDYGYTF.

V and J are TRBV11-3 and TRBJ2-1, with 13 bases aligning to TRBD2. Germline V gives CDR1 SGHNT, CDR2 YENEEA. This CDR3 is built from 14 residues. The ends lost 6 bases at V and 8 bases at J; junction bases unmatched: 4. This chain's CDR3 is CASRTSGGRDEQFF. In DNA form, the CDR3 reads TGTGCCAGCAGGACTAGCGGGGGGAGGGATGAGCAGTTCTTC.

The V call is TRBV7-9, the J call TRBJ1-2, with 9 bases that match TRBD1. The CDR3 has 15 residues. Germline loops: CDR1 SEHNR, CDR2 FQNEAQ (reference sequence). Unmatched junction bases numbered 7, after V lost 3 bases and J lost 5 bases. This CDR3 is CASSFQRTGEYGYTF. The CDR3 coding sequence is TGTGCCAGCAGCTTTCAGAGGACAGGGGAGTATGGCTACACCTTC. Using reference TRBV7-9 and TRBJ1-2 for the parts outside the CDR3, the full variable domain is DTGVSQNPRHKITKRGQNVTFRCDPISEHNRLYWYRQTLGQGPEFLTYFQNEAQLEKSRLLSDRFSAERPKGSFSTLEIQRTEQGDSAMYLCASSFQRTGEYGYTFGSGTRLTVV.

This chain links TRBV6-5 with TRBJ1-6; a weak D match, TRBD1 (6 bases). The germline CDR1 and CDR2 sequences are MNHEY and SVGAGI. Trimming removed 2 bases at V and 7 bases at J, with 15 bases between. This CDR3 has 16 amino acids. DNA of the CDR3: TGTGCCAGCAGTTACGGGACACAGGCGCACAATTCACCCCTCCACTTT. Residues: CASSYGTQAHNSPLHF.

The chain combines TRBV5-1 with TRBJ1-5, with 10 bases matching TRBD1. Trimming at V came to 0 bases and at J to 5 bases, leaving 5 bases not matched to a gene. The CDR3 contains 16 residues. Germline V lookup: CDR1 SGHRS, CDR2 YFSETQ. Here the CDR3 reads CASSLGGTGADQPQHF. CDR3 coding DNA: TGCGCCAGCAGCTTGGGTGGGACAGGGGCGGATCAGCCCCAGCATTTT.

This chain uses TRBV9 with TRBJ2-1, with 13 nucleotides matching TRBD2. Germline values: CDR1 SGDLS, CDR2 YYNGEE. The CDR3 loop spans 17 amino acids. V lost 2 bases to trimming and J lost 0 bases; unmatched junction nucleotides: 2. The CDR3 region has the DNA TGTGCCAGCAGCGTTAGACTAGCGGGGGGCTCCTACAATGAGCAGTTCTTC. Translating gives CASSVRLAGGSYNEQFF.

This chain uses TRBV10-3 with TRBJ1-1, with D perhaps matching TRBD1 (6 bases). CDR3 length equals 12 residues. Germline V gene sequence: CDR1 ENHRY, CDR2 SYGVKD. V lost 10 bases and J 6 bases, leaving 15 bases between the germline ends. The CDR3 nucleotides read TGTGCCACCGCGGGGGGGCGTGCTGAAGCTTTCTTT. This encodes CATAGGRAEAFF.

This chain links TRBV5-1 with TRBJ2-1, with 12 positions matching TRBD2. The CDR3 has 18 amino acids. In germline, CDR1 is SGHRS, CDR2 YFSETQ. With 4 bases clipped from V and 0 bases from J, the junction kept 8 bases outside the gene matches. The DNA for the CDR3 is TGCGCCAGCAGCCCACGGACTAGCGGGATAAGCTCCTACAATGAGCAGTTCTTC. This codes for CASSPRTSGISSYNEQFF.

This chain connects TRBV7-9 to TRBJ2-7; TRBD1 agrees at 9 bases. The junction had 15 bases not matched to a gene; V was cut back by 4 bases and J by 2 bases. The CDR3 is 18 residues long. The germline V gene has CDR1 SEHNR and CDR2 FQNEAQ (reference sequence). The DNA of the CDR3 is TGTGCCAGCAGCTCGTTGACAGGGGGTGTTCTCGGGCCCTACGAGCAGTACTTC. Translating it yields CASSSLTGGVLGPYEQYF.

The CDR3 reads CASSWDRVGYGYTF. CDR3 nucleotide sequence: TGTGCCAGCAGCTGGGACAGGGTAGGCTATGGCTACACCTTC. The chain uses TRBV5-5 and TRBJ1-2, with 9 bases matching TRBD1. Looked up from germline, CDR1 is SGHKS and CDR2 is YYEKEE (reference sequence). The CDR3 extends over 14 amino acids. V trimming: 3 bases; J trimming: 4 bases; junction bases outside the gene matches: 4.

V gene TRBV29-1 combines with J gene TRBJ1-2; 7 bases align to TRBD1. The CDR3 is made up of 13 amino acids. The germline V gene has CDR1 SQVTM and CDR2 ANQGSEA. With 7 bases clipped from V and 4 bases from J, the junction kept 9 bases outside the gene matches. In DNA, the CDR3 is TGCAGCGCTCCGACAGGGAGAGCCTATGGCTACACCTTC. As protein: CSAPTGRAYGYTF.

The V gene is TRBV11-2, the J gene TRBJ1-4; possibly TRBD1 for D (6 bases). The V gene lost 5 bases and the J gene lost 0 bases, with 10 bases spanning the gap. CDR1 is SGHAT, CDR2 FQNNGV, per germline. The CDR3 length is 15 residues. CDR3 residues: CASSPRTATNEKLFF. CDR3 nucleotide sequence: TGTGCCAGCAGCCCCCGGACAGCAACTAATGAAAAACTGTTTTTT.

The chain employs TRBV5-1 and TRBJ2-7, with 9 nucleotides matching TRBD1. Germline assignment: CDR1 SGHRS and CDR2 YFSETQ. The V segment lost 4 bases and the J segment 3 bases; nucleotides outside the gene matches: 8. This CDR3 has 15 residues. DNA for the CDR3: TGCGCCAGCAGCCCGGGGACAGGGAGCCTCTACGAGCAGTACTTC. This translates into CASSPGTGSLYEQYF.

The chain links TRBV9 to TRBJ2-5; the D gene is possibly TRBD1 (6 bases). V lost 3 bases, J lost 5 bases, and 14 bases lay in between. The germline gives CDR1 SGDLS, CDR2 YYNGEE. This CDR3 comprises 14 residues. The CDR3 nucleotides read TGTGCCAGCAGCGACCAGGGACATAGGGAGACCCAGTACTTC. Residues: CASSDQGHRETQYF. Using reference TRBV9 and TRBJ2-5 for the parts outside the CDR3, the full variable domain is DSGVTQTPKHLITATGQRVTLRCSPRSGDLSVYWYQQSLDQGLQFLIQYYNGEERAKGNILERFSAQQFPDLHSELNLSSLELGDSALYFCASSDQGHRETQYFGPGTRLLVL.

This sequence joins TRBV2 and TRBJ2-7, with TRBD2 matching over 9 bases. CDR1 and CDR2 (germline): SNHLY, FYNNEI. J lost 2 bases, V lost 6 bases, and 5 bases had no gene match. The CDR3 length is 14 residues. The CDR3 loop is CASRQREDPYEQYF. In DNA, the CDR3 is TGTGCCAGCAGACAGCGGGAGGACCCCTACGAGCAGTACTTC.

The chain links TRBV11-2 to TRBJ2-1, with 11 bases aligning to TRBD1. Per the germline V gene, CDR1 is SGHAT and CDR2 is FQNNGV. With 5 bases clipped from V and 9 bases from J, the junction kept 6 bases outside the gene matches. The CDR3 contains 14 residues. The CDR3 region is CASSPGTGGLEQFF. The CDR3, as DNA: TGTGCCAGCAGCCCGGGGACAGGGGGGCTTGAGCAGTTCTTC.

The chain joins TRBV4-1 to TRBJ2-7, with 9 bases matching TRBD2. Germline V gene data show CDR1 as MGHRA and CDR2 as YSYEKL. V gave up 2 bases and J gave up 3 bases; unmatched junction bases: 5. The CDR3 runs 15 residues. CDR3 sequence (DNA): TGCGCCAGCAGCCAAACGGCTAGCGGGGTCTACGAGCAGTACTTC. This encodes CASSQTASGVYEQYF.

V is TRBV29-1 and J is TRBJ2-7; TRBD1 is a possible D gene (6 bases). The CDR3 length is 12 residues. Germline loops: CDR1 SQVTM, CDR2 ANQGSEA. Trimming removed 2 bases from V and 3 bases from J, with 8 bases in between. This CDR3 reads CSVETGLYEQYF. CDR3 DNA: TGCAGCGTTGAAACAGGGCTCTACGAGCAGTACTTC.

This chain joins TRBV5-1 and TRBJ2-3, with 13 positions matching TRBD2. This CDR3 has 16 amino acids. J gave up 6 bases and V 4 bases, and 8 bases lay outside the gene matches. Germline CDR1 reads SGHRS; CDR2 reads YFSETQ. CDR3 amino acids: CASSLLGTSGKDTQYF. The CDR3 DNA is TGCGCCAGCAGCCTGCTAGGGACTAGCGGGAAGGATACGCAGTATTTT.

The CDR3 DNA sequence: TGTGCCAGCTCTCAACAGGTAATTTACGAGCAGTACTTC. This codes for CASSQQVIYEQYF. The chain links TRBV18 to TRBJ2-7; D possibly corresponds to TRBD1 (5 bases). The CDR3 runs 13 residues. Per germline, CDR1 KGHSH and CDR2 LQKENI. V lost 6 bases to trimming and J lost 4 bases, with 13 bases between them. The complete variable domain, with remaining parts taken from reference TRBV18 and TRBJ2-7, reads NAGVMQNPRHLVRRRGQEARLRCSPMKGHSHVYWYRQLPEEGLKFMVYLQKENIIDESGMPKERFSAEFPKEGPSILRIQQVVRGDSAAYFCASSQQVIYEQYFGPGTRLTVT.